This T cell receptor (beta chain) was sequenced in a study of blood T cell repertoires in COVID-19. The overall study: There were acute and convalescent COVID-19 samples, and they came from the United States, Italy and Spain. T cells, B-cell-depleted T cells, or PBMCs supplied cDNA or gDNA.

With 3 bases removed from V and 7 bases from J, the gap between germline ends came to 9 bases. The CDR3 sequence is 13 residues long. Per germline, CDR1 MNHEY and CDR2 SMNVEV (reference sequence). In the original analysis: Counts of nucleated cells, estimated from reference gene primer amplification, were obtained. Sequencing was performed with immunoSEQ multiplex PCR; in TCRdb, only in-frame clones are kept and a portion is missing. For V, J and clone size, that table is used; D and trimming come from the DNA. The repertoire holds about 180,000 clones, with around 85% as singletons. The receptor comes from a man between 60 and 70 years old with acute or convalescent COVID-19. The source material was peripheral blood. This chain links TRBV27 with TRBJ2-2; D not certain. The CDR3: CASSFHSNGELFF. For the CDR3, the DNA is TGTGCCAGCAGTTTCCATTCTAACGGGGAGCTGTTTTTT.